Shown below are 7 T cell receptor beta chains from a single sample sequenced in a study of regulatory T cells in long-lasting Graves disease. Through Arm-PCR of CDR3 regions and iRepertoire HTBI primers, TCR beta libraries were built. TCRdb passed the multiplex PCR reads through MiXCR, listing each CDR3 protein once. The profile shows around 460,000 distinct CDR3 sequences, about a fifth of them singletons. Time point described: persistent/refractory GD, antithyroid drugs over 5 years with positive TRAb. Preparation of the TCR library used RNA extracted from PBMCs. Sequencing was performed on peripheral blood mononuclear cells (PBMCs), taken when the disease was refractory, from a patient treated with antithyroid drugs. The source is a female donor with Graves disease.

At least ten counts were recorded for this clonotype. The chain combines TRBV10-3 with TRBJ1-4; a weak D match, TRBD1 (6 bases). V shed 2 bases and J shed 7 bases, with 17 bases lying between them. Per the germline V gene, CDR1 is ENHRY and CDR2 is SYGVKD. CDR3 length: 16 residues. The CDR3 DNA reads TGTGCCATCAGTGAGGGCGACAGGACCACCCCTGAAAAACTGTTTTTT. Translating it yields CAISEGDRTTPEKLFF.

In its sample, this clonotype was seen many times. The chain joins TRBV28 to TRBJ1-2; D is perhaps TRBD1 (5 bases). CDR1 MDHEN and CDR2 SYDVKM come from the germline V gene. This CDR3 region has 12 residues. Trimming shortened V by 5 bases and J by 8 bases, and 12 bases separated the two germline ends. The CDR3 coding sequence is TGTGCCAGCAGTCAGGGCGCACGGGGCTACACCTTC. The encoded protein is CASSQGARGYTF.

This clonotype was picked up many times. The chain has TRBV7-2 and TRBJ2-5, with a tentative D call TRBD1 (7 bases). From germline, CDR1 is SGHTA and CDR2 FQGNSA. The germline V and J ends were trimmed by 3 bases and 4 bases, with 15 bases remaining between them. CDR3 length: 15 residues. CDR3 bases: TGTGCCAGCAGCTTCTCAGGGGGGATCCGAGAGACCCAGTACTTC. The encoded protein is CASSFSGGIRETQYF.

Note on this clonotype: A much larger clone lies a single base off, so this may be a read error. The V and J genes are TRBV6-1 and TRBJ1-4, with TRBD1 as a possible D gene (5 bases). Germline CDR1 reads MNHNS; CDR2 reads SASEGT. The CDR3 totals 17 residues. V shed 8 bases and J shed 4 bases, with 23 bases lying between them. Written as DNA, the CDR3 is TGTGCCAGCTCTGGGGGAGCCTTCGCGGAGTTTAATGAAAAACTGTTTTTT. Encoded protein: CASSGGAFAEFNEKLFF.

The sample holds many counts of this clonotype. The V call is TRBV28, the J call TRBJ1-5, with 8 bases that match TRBD1. Trimming removed 5 bases from V and 2 bases from J; junction bases left unmatched: 8. The germline gives CDR1 MDHEN, CDR2 SYDVKM. The CDR3 totals 16 residues. CDR3 bases: TGTGCCAGCAGTCCCGGACAGGGCCGGCGCAATCAGCCCCAGCATTTT. Residues: CASSPGQGRRNQPQHF.

Comments on this clonotype: Since no conserved phenylalanine or tryptophan closes the CDR3, a read error is the likely cause. The J gene is TRBJ1-1, the V gene TRBV25-1; weak D call: TRBD1 (5 bases). This CDR3 region has 16 residues. Germline V CDR1 and CDR2: MGHDK, SYGVNS. V shed 1 base and J shed 1 base, with 13 bases lying between them. CDR3: CASSESGQTENTEAFS. DNA for the CDR3: TGTGCCAGCAGTGAATCTGGGCAGACAGAGAACACTGAAGCTTTCTCT.

This clonotype occurred many times. This chain links TRBV12-3 or TRBV12-4 with TRBJ1-2; a possible D gene is TRBD1 (6 bases). There are 14 residues in the CDR3. V lost 6 bases and J lost 4, with 15 bases in between. The CDR3 is CASRAGVDSYGYTF. The CDR3 DNA reads as TGTGCCAGCAGGGCGGGGGTGGACAGCTATGGCTACACCTTC.